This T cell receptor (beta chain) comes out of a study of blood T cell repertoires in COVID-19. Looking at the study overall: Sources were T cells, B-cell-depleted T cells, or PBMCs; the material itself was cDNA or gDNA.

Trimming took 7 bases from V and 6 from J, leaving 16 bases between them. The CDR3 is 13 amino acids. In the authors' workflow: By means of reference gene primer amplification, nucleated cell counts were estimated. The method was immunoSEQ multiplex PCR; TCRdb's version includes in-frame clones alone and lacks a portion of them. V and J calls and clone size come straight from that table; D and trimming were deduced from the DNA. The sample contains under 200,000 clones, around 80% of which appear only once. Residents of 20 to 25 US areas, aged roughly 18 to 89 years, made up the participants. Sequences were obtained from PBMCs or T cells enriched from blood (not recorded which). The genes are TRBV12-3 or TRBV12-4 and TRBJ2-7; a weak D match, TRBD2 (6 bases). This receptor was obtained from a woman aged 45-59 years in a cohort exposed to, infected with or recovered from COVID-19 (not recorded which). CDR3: CASTRDSRVEQYF. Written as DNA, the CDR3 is TGTGCCAGCACCCGGGACTCCCGTGTCGAGCAGTACTTC.